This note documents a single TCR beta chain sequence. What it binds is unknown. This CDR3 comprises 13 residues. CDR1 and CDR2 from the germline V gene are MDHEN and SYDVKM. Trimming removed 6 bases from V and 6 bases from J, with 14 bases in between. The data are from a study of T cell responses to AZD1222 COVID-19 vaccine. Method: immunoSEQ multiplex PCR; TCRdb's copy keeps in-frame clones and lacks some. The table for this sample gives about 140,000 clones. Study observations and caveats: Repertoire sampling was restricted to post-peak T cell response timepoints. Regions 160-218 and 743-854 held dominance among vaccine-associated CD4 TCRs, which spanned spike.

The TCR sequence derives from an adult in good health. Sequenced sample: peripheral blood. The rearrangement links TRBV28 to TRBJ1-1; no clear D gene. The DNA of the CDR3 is TGTGCCAGCAGCCCATCTGTTCTCCCTGAAGCTTTCTTT. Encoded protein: CASSPSVLPEAFF.